The T cell receptor (beta chain) under discussion was sequenced for a study of T cells in Graves' hyperthyroidism and ophthalmopathy. V dropped 2 bases and J dropped 3 bases, with 7 bases sitting between them. Per the germline V gene, CDR1 is WSHSY and CDR2 is SAAADI. This CDR3 comprises 14 residues. RNA transcripts were the template for amplifying TCR beta CDR3 regions. First-round RT-PCR with HTBI primers amplified the TCR CDR3 region. TCRdb re-called the multiplex PCR reads through MiXCR, storing one row per CDR3 protein. Of 400,000 or so distinct CDR3 sequences listed, roughly 14% were seen once; the top ten hold around 19%.

The chain is built from TRBV10-2 and TRBJ2-2; D is ambiguous. The receptor comes from a woman aged 25-40 years with Graves' ophthalmopathy. The sequenced material came from blood. This chain's CDR3 is CASSERSHTGELFF. CDR3 coding DNA: TGCGCCAGCAGTGAGCGGAGTCACACCGGGGAGCTGTTTTTT.